Following are 11 T cell receptor beta chains from one sample sequenced in a study of human CD8 memory T cell subsets. By UMI-labeled 5' RACE, the TCR beta libraries were made. TCRdb re-called the 5' RACE reads and catalogs CDR3 proteins one per entry, DNA excluded. This sample's clone table lists about 18,000 distinct CDR3 sequences. Sequencing input: CD8+ T cells from PBMCs. The receptors come from a human donor in good health.

This chain joins TRBV3-1 and TRBJ2-3; TCRdb's D call of TRBD1 is untestable without DNA. CDR1 and CDR2 from the germline V gene are LGHDT and YNNKEL (reference sequence). This CDR3 is 20 amino acids long. CDR3 residues: CASSQEPDVYAGDHTDTQYF.

According to its frequency, this clonotype is medium-sized. The chain couples TRBV5-1 to TRBJ2-1; without DNA, the TCRdb call of TRBD1 cannot be checked. Per germline, CDR1 SGHRS and CDR2 YFSETQ. The CDR3 has 14 amino acids. The CDR3: CASSLVQGENEQFF.

The chain employs TRBV2 and TRBJ2-3; the D call of TRBD2 rests on TCRdb alone, since no DNA is present to check it. Per germline, CDR1 SNHLY and CDR2 FYNNEI. The CDR3 loop spans 15 amino acids. CDR3 loop: CASKEHPPDTDTQYF.

The chain links TRBV19 to TRBJ2-1; TCRdb selects TRBD2, and the lack of DNA leaves this call unchecked. This CDR3 spans 15 amino acids. Germline V gene data show CDR1 as LNHDA and CDR2 as SQIVND (reference sequence). CDR3 amino acids: CASSSSGREYNEQFF.

This sequence joins TRBV7-2 and TRBJ2-7; TCRdb gives TRBD2 as the D gene, but with no DNA this cannot be confirmed. The CDR3 is 15 residues long. CDR1 SGHTA and CDR2 FQGNSA come from the germline V gene. CDR3 sequence: CASSLGSGSTYEQYF.

V usage is TRBV9 and J usage is TRBJ2-3; TCRdb's D call, TRBD2, is unchecked because there is no DNA. The CDR3 is 18 residues long. The germline gives CDR1 SGDLS, CDR2 YYNGEE. This CDR3 is CASSVAEGVAGLLDTQYF.

This rearrangement joins TRBV5-4 to TRBJ2-5. Per the germline V gene, CDR1 is SGHNT and CDR2 is YYREEE (reference sequence). The CDR3 consists of 13 residues. Here the CDR3 reads CASSLEAQETQYF.

The genes are TRBV12-3 or TRBV12-4 and TRBJ2-4. The CDR3 contains 12 residues. The CDR3 loop reads CASSLLGNIQYF.

The rearrangement joins TRBV7-9 to TRBJ1-4. Germline values: CDR1 SEHNR, CDR2 FQNEAQ (reference sequence). This CDR3 is 16 amino acids long. The CDR3 protein is CASSLVRSTTNEKLFF. Full variable domain (rest looked up from reference TRBV7-9 and TRBJ1-4): DTGVSQNPRHKITKRGQNVTFRCDPISEHNRLYWYRQTLGQGPEFLTYFQNEAQLEKSRLLSDRFSAERPKGSFSTLEIQRTEQGDSAMYLCASSLVRSTTNEKLFFGSGTQLSVL.

This chain links TRBV4-1 with TRBJ2-7; checking the TCRdb D call of TRBD2 is not possible without DNA. The CDR3 spans 15 residues. Germline-derived CDR1 and CDR2 are MGHRA and YSYEKL. The CDR3 here is CASSQLAASSYEQYF.

By frequency, this clonotype registers medium-sized. The chain links TRBV28 to TRBJ1-5; absent DNA, TCRdb's TRBD1 call cannot be checked. CDR3 size: 14 residues. Germline CDR1 MDHEN, CDR2 SYDVKM. This CDR3 reads CASSFGQGYQPQHF.